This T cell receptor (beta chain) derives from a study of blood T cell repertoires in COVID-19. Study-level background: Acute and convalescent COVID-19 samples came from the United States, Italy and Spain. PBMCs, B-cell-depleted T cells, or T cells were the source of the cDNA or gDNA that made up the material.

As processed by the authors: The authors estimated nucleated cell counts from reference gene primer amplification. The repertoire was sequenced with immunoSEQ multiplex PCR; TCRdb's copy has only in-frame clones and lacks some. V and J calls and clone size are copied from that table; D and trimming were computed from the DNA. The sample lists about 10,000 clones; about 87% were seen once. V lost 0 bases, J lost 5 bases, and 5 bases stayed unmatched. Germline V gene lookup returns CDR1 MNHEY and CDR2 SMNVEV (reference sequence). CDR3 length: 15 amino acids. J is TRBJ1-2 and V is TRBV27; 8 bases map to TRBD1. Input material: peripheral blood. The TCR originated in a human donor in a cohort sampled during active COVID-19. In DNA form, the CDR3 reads TGTGCCAGCAGTTTATCCCGGGACAGGATGTATGGCTACACCTTC. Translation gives CASSLSRDRMYGYTF.